These T cell receptor beta chains were read from a single sample in a study of CD8+ T cells in alopecia areata. Data came from immunoSEQ multiplex PCR; TCRdb stores just in-frame clones and leaves some out. The top ten hold 0.48% of the sample, which has about 200,000 clones, 35% to 40% seen once. This material consisted of CD4+ T cells sorted from blood, taken at approximately week 34, from a patient treated with tofacitinib. The receptor source for this set is a human donor with alopecia areata. CDR3s include the opening cysteine and the closing phenylalanine or tryptophan. A D gene is named only where the DNA matches it firmly. Some rows mark clone size as missing; the rest say once, few, many or name a class of expanded clone.

NA TRBJ2-7 NA TRBV7-9 CASRGDRSYEQYF TGTGCCAGCAGGGGAGACAGATCCTACGAGCAGTACTTC
NA TRBJ2-1 NA TRBV5-1 CASSLVQVRDEQFF TGCGCCAGCAGCTTGGTTCAAGTTAGGGATGAGCAGTTCTTC
NA TRBJ1-1 TRBD1 TRBV6-6 CASTLTGGTEAFF TGTGCCAGCACCCTGACAGGGGGCACTGAAGCTTTCTTT
few TRBJ1-5 TRBD1 TRBV13 CASSSTGTGRYSNQPQHF TGTGCCAGCAGCTCTACCGGGACAGGGAGATATAGCAATCAGCCCCAGCATTTT
NA TRBJ1-1 NA TRBV6-1 CAMQRWTVGEAFF TGTGCCATGCAGAGGTGGACAGTAGGTGAAGCTTTCTTT
NA TRBJ1-2 NA TRBV18 CASSRRSDLWAPNYGYTF TGTGCCAGCTCACGCCGTTCGGACCTCTGGGCCCCTAACTATGGCTACACCTTC
NA TRBJ2-1 TRBD2 TRBV19 CASSSGTSGYNEQFF TGTGCCAGTAGCTCCGGGACTAGCGGATACAATGAGCAGTTCTTC
NA TRBJ2-3 NA TRBV29-1 CSVVAITGTDTQYF TGCAGCGTTGTGGCGATCACGGGAACAGATACGCAGTATTTT
few TRBJ2-3 NA TRBV10-3 CAISASGGPDTQYF TGTGCCATCAGTGCATCAGGGGGGCCAGATACGCAGTATTTT
few TRBJ2-5 NA TRBV11-2 CASSQPTVRRETQYF TGTGCCAGCAGCCAACCAACAGTGAGGAGGGAGACCCAGTACTTC
NA TRBJ2-7 NA TRBV14 CASSPSPLREQYF TGTGCCAGCAGCCCCTCCCCCTTGAGGGAGCAGTACTTC
NA TRBJ2-1 TRBD1 TRBV5-6 CASTRQGWRNEQFF TGTGCCAGCACTAGACAGGGATGGAGAAATGAGCAGTTCTTC
few TRBJ1-5 TRBD1 TRBV6-1 CASCPQGSNQPQHF TGTGCCAGCTGCCCACAGGGGAGCAATCAGCCCCAGCATTTT
few TRBJ1-1 NA TRBV6-4 CASSTQGNTEAFF TGTGCCAGCAGTACACAGGGGAACACTGAAGCTTTCTTT
NA TRBJ2-7 NA TRBV2 CASTKGYEQYF TGTGCCAGCACCAAGGGCTACGAGCAGTACTTC
NA TRBJ2-1 NA TRBV10-3 CAISESLNEQFF TGTGCCATCAGCGAATCCCTCAATGAGCAGTTCTTC
NA TRBJ1-1 NA TRBV4-1 CASSQGPTTVVNTEAFF TGCGCCAGCAGCCAAGGCCCGACGACAGTAGTGAACACTGAAGCTTTCTTT
NA TRBJ1-1 NA TRBV7-9 CASSSKGGNTEAFF TGTGCCAGCAGCTCTAAGGGGGGGAACACTGAAGCTTTCTTT
few TRBJ2-3 TRBD2 TRBV6-1 CASSEVGPGGARDTQYF TGTGCCAGCAGTGAAGTGGGGCCCGGGGGGGCCCGAGATACGCAGTATTTT
few TRBJ2-3 TRBD2 TRBV29-1 CSVQAGGPTDTQYF TGCAGCGTGCAAGCGGGAGGGCCAACAGATACGCAGTATTTT
NA TRBJ2-1 TRBD1 TRBV2 CASRVPGTGAHNEQFF TGTGCCAGCAGAGTGCCCGGGACAGGAGCCCACAATGAGCAGTTCTTC
few TRBJ2-5 NA TRBV2 CASRENRVGETQYF TGTGCCAGCAGGGAGAACAGGGTTGGGGAGACCCAGTACTTC
NA TRBJ2-7 TRBD2 TRBV7-2 CASSLASGRTREQYF TGTGCCAGCAGCTTAGCTAGCGGGAGGACCCGCGAGCAGTACTTC
NA TRBJ1-1 NA TRBV27 CASSRRGTAGDTEAFF TGTGCCAGCAGCCGTCGGGGTACGGCGGGGGACACTGAAGCTTTCTTT
few TRBJ2-1 TRBD2 TRBV5-1 CASSFGLASYNEQFF TGCGCCAGCAGCTTCGGACTAGCCTCCTACAATGAGCAGTTCTTC
NA TRBJ2-5 NA TRBV2 CASKEQETQYF TGTGCCAGCAAGGAACAAGAGACCCAGTACTTC
NA TRBJ1-1 NA TRBV29-1 CSARWGLTNTEAFF TGCAGCGCCCGCTGGGGACTGACGAACACTGAAGCTTTCTTT
NA TRBJ1-1 NA TRBV19 CATREDSLNTEAFF TGTGCCACGCGCGAGGACAGTTTGAACACTGAAGCTTTCTTT
NA TRBJ1-6 NA TRBV6-5 CASSGSYKGDSPLHF TGTGCCAGCAGCGGGAGCTATAAGGGGGATTCACCCCTCCACTTT
few TRBJ2-3 NA TRBV30 CAWNHQRSTDTQYF TGTGCCTGGAACCACCAGCGGAGCACAGATACGCAGTATTTT
NA TRBJ1-2 NA TRBV30 CAWSVPGSGYTF TGTGCCTGGAGTGTACCAGGTAGTGGCTACACCTTC
NA TRBJ2-7 NA TRBV29-1 CSVEDPASRNEQYF TGCAGCGTTGAAGATCCCGCTAGTAGGAACGAGCAGTACTTC
NA TRBJ2-5 NA TRBV6-6 CASSNLGTPIQETQYF TGTGCCAGCAGCAACCTGGGGACACCGATCCAAGAGACCCAGTACTTC
few TRBJ2-5 TRBD1 TRBV29-1 CSVISGQGQETQYF TGCAGCGTTATATCGGGACAGGGGCAAGAGACCCAGTACTTC
once TRBJ1-5 TRBD1 TRBV30 CAWSPGTESNQPQHF TGTGCCTGGAGTCCCGGGACAGAGAGCAATCAGCCCCAGCATTTT
NA TRBJ2-7 NA TRBV29-1 CSVDGGGVHEQYF TGCAGCGTTGATGGGGGCGGGGTACACGAGCAGTACTTC
few TRBJ2-5 NA TRBV10-3 CAAKNDKETQYF TGTGCCGCTAAGAATGATAAAGAGACCCAGTACTTC
NA TRBJ2-2 TRBD1 TRBV27 CASGRQGAYSNTGELFF TGTGCCAGCGGCCGACAGGGGGCCTATTCGAACACCGGGGAGCTGTTTTTT
few TRBJ2-1 NA TRBV5-1 CASSLETEQFF TGCGCCAGCAGCTTGGAAACTGAGCAGTTCTTC
NA TRBJ1-2 TRBD1 TRBV6-5 CASSSPGQGVYGYTF TGTGCCAGCAGTTCACCGGGACAGGGCGTTTATGGCTACACCTTC
NA TRBJ2-4 NA TRBV30 CAWIPRTENIQYF TGTGCCTGGATCCCCCGGACAGAAAACATTCAGTACTTC